This paragraph reports one T cell receptor beta chain. Its antigen is unidentified. This entry comes from a study of neurological immune-mediated disorders. Regarding the study as a whole: Falling below healthy controls, multiple sclerosis showed the least TCR clonal expansion, while HTLV-1-associated myelopathy showed the most.

There are 15 residues in the CDR3. Germline loops: CDR1 LNHNV, CDR2 YYDKDF (reference sequence). The germline V and J ends were trimmed by 3 bases and 5 bases, with 16 bases remaining between them. Via MiXCR, TCRdb re-called the 5' RACE reads, giving one row per CDR3 protein. The data show about 46,000 distinct CDR3 sequences, with under 2% seen just once and 2.2% held by the top ten. The TCR was taken from a woman aged 35 to 49 with multiple sclerosis. Material for sequencing was PBMCs. The chain combines TRBV15 with TRBJ1-1; no definite D call. The CDR3 loop reads CATSRGDAGGTEAFF. The CDR3 DNA sequence: TGTGCCACCAGCAGGGGCGACGCCGGTGGGACTGAAGCTTTCTTT. Variable domain in full (rest from reference TRBV15 and TRBJ1-1): DAMVIQNPRYQVTQFGKPVTLSCSQTLNHNVMYWYQQKSSQAPKLLFHYYDKDFNNEADTPDNFQSRRPNTSFCFLDIRSPGLGDTAMYLCATSRGDAGGTEAFFGQGTRLTVV.